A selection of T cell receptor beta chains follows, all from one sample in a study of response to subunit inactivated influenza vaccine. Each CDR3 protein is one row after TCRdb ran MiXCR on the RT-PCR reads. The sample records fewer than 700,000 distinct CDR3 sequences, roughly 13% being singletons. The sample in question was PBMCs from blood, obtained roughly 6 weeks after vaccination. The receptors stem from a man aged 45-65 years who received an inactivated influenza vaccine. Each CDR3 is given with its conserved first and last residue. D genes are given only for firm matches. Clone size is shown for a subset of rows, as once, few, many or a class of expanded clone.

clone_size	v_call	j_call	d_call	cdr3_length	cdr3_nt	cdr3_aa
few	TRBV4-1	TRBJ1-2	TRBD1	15	TGCGCCAGCAGCCGAGGGACAGCACTTGGCAATGGCTACACCTTC	CASSRGTALGNGYTF
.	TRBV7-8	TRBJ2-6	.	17	TGTGCCAGCAGCTTATGGGGCATTGGCTACGGGGCCAACGTCCTGACTTTC	CASSLWGIGYGANVLTF
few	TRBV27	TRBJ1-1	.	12	TGTGCCAGCAGACAGGGATACGCTGAAGCTTTCTTT	CASRQGYAEAFF
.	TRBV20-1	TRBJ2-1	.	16	TGCAGTGCTAGGTCCCAGGGGGGCAGCTCCTACAATGAGCAGTTCTTC	CSARSQGGSSYNEQFF
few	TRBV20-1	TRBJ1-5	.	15	TGCAGTGCTAGGCCCGGGCGGGGAAGCAATCAGCCCCAGCATTTT	CSARPGRGSNQPQHF
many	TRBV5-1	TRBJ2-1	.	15	TGCGCCAGCAGAGGCCCCACCAGCTCCTACAATGAGCAGTTCTTC	CASRGPTSSYNEQFF
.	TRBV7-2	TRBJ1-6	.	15	TGTGCCAGCAGCTTCTACAGGTCCCTCGATTCACCCCTCCACTTT	CASSFYRSLDSPLHF
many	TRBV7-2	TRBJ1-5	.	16	TGTGCCAGCAGCTTAGCGTTCACATATAGCAATCAGCCCCAGCATTTT	CASSLAFTYSNQPQHF
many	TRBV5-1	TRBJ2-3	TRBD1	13	TGCGCCAGCAGCTTGTTTGGTCTTCGGACAGGGGATTTT	CASSLFGLRTGDF
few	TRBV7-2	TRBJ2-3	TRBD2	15	TGTGCCAGCAGCACCCGGACTAGCGGGGGCAGTACGCAGTATTTT	CASSTRTSGGSTQYF
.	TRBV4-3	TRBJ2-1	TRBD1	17	TGCGCCAGCAGCCAAGATAAGGGACAGGGGGCCTACAATGAGCAGTTCTTC	CASSQDKGQGAYNEQFF
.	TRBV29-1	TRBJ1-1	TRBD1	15	TGCAGCGTTGGGGGTTTGAGGGGGCAGAACACTGAAGCTTTCTTT	CSVGGLRGQNTEAFF
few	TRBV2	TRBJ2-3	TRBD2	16	TGTGCCAGCAGTACCCCACTAGCGGGGGTTGGAGATACGCAGTATTTT	CASSTPLAGVGDTQYF
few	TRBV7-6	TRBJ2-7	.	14	TGTGCCAGCAGCCCCAGGACAGTCTCGGACGAGCAGTACTTC	CASSPRTVSDEQYF
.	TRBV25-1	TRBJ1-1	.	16	TGTGCCAGCAGTGTCATGGGGTTGGGGGGGAACACTGAAGCTTTCTTT	CASSVMGLGGNTEAFF
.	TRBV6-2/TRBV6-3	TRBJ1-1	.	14	TGTGCCAGCAGTTACTCGACAGGAAAGCCTGAAGCTTTCTTT	CASSYSTGKPEAFF
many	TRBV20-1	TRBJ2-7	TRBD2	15	TGCAGTGCCGGGACTAGCGGGGGATTCTCCTACGAGCAGTACTTC	CSAGTSGGFSYEQYF
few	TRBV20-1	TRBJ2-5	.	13	TGCAGTGCTAGAGTGGTCCAGAAGGAGACCCAGTACTTC	CSARVVQKETQYF
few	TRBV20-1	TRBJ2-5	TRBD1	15	TGCAGTGCTAGGACCGGGACAGGGGGCTTGGAGACCCAGTACTTC	CSARTGTGGLETQYF
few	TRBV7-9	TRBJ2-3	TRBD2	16	TGTGCCAGCAGCCGCGTAGCGGGGGGGTACGGAGATACGCAGTATTTT	CASSRVAGGYGDTQYF
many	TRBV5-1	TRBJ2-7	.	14	TGCGCCAGCAGCTTGGGTGCCGGGGTTCGCGAGCAGTACTTC	CASSLGAGVREQYF
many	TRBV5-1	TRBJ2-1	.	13	TGCGCCAGCAGCTTGGTCAGCCACAATGAGCAGTTCTTC	CASSLVSHNEQFF